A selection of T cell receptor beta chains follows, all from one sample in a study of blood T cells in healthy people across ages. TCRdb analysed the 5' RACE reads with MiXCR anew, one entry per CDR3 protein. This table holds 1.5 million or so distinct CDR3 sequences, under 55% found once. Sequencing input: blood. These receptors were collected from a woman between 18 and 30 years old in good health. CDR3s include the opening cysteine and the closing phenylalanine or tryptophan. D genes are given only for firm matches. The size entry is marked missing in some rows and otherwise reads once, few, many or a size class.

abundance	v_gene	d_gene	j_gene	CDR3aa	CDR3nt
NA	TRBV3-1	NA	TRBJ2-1	CASSQDRLFPGEQFF	TGTGCCAGCAGCCAAGATCGGTTATTTCCAGGGGAGCAGTTCTTC
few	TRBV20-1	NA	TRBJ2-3	CSEVDPSVGTQYF	TGCAGTGAAGTGGACCCGTCTGTTGGTACGCAGTATTTT
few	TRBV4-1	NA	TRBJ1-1	CASSQVSRGFTEAFF	TGCGCCAGCAGCCAAGTCTCCCGGGGGTTTACTGAAGCTTTCTTT
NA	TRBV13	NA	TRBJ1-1	CASLQGNTEAFF	TGTGCCAGCCTTCAGGGGAACACTGAAGCTTTCTTT
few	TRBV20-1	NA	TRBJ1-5	CSAYRGVGLSNQPQHF	TGCAGTGCTTATCGCGGGGTGGGCTTAAGCAATCAGCCCCAGCATTTT
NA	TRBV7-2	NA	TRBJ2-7	CASAPVGLTQYF	TGTGCCAGCGCACCTGTCGGATTGACACAGTACTTC
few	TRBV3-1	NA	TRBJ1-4	CASSQDGAEKLFF	TGTGCCAGCAGCCAAGACGGGGCTGAAAAACTGTTTTTT
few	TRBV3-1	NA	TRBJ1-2	CASSLKAEVANYGYTF	TGTGCCAGCAGCCTCAAGGCTGAGGTAGCTAACTATGGCTACACCTTC
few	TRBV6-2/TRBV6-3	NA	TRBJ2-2	CASKFNTGELFF	TGTGCCAGTAAATTTAACACCGGGGAGCTGTTTTTT
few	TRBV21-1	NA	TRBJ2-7	CASSAKKDRLNPRYEQYF	TGTGCCAGCAGCGCAAAAAAGGACAGGCTTAACCCCCGTTACGAGCAGTACTTC
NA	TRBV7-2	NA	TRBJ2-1	CASSPRPRGYNEQFF	TGTGCCAGCAGCCCACGACCGAGGGGCTACAATGAGCAGTTCTTC
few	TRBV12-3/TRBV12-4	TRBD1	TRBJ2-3	CASSLWGTGDDTQYF	TGTGCCAGCAGTCTCTGGGGGACAGGGGACGATACGCAGTATTTT
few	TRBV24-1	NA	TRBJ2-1	CATSDKRVLTNNEQFF	TGTGCCACCAGTGACAAGCGGGTTCTTACCAACAATGAGCAGTTCTTC
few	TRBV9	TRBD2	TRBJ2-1	CASSFGTRNEQFF	TGTGCCAGTTCCTTCGGGACTAGGAACGAGCAGTTCTTC
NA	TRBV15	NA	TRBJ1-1	CATSRDNGNTEAFF	TGTGCCACCAGCAGAGATAACGGAAACACTGAAGCTTTCTTT
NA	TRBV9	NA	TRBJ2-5	CASSSRTGEETQYF	TGTGCCAGCAGCTCCCGGACCGGAGAAGAGACCCAGTACTTC
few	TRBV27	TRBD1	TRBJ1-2	CASSTTGFFGYTF	TGTGCCAGCAGTACGACAGGGTTCTTTGGCTACACCTTC
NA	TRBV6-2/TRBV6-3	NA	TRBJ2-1	CASSYKGPLSYNEQFF	TGTGCCAGCAGTTATAAGGGACCTCTCTCCTACAATGAGCAGTTCTTC
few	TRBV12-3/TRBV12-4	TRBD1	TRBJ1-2	CASTLGTGGDGYTF	TGTGCCAGCACCCTCGGGACAGGAGGAGATGGCTACACCTTC
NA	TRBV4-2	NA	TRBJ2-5	CASSQDNGQGGETQYF	TGTGCCAGCAGCCAAGATAACGGCCAGGGAGGAGAGACCCAGTACTTC
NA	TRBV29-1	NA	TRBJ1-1	CSVQLTGGNAFF	TGCAGCGTCCAATTAACAGGCGGTAATGCTTTCTTT
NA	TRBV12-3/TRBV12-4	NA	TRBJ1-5	CASSLGSQQPQNF	TGTGCCAGCAGTTTAGGGAGTCAGCAGCCCCAGAATTTT
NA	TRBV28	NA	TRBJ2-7	CASRLGPYEQYF	TGTGCCAGCCGGTTGGGCCCCTACGAGCAGTACTTC
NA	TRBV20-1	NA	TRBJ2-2	CSARRAGGDTGELFF	TGCAGTGCCCGTAGAGCAGGTGGGGACACCGGGGAGCTGTTTTTT
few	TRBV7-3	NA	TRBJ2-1	CASSLERSLYNEQFF	TGTGCCAGCAGCTTAGAGCGGTCTTTATACAATGAGCAGTTCTTC
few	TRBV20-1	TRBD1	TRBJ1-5	CSGATGRAQPQHF	TGCAGTGGTGCGACAGGGAGGGCTCAGCCCCAGCATTTT
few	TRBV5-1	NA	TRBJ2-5	CASSKDRFQETQYF	TGCGCCAGCAGCAAAGACAGATTCCAAGAGACCCAGTACTTC
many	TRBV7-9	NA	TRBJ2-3	CASSLVGPTDTQYF	TGTGCCAGCAGCTTGGTGGGCCCCACAGATACGCAGTATTTT
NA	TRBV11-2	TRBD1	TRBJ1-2	CASSYNRGREADYGYTF	TGTGCCAGCAGCTATAACAGGGGGCGGGAGGCGGACTATGGCTACACCTTC
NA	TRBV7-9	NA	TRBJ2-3	CASSTLPDSKERDTQYF	TGTGCCAGCAGCACCCTCCCTGACAGTAAGGAAAGAGATACGCAGTATTTT
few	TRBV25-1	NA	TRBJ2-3	CASSEYGRSGTDTQYF	TGTGCCAGCAGTGAATATGGGAGGTCGGGCACAGATACGCAGTATTTT
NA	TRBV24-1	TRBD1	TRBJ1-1	CATSDLQGTFTEAFF	TGTGCCACCAGTGATTTACAGGGGACTTTCACTGAAGCTTTCTTT
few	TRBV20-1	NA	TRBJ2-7	CSACQGGAYEQYF	TGCAGTGCATGCCAAGGGGGGGCCTACGAGCAGTACTTC
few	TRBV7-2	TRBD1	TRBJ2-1	CASSAGTGVNNEQFF	TGTGCCAGCAGCGCCGGGACAGGGGTCAACAATGAGCAGTTCTTC
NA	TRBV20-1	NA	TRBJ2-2	CSARAPFRDAELFF	TGCAGTGCTAGGGCCCCTTTCCGGGACGCGGAGCTGTTTTTT
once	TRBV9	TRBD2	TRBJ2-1	CASSVERGGVFFYNEQFF	TGTGCCAGCAGCGTAGAGCGGGGGGGTGTTTTCTTCTACAATGAGCAGTTCTTC
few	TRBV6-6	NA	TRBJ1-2	CATSGNYGYTF	TGTGCAACGAGCGGGAACTATGGCTACACCTTC
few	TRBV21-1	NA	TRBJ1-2	CASSKFRGEIYGYTF	TGTGCCAGCAGCAAATTTAGAGGGGAGATCTATGGCTACACCTTC
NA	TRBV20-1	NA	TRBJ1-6	CSASGAHPASPLHF	TGCAGTGCTTCAGGGGCCCATCCCGCCTCACCCCTCCACTTT
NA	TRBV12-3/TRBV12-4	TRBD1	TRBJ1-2	CASSLAGTGASYGYTF	TGTGCCAGCAGTCTCGCCGGGACAGGGGCATCCTATGGCTACACCTTC
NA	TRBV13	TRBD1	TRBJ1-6	CASSSTGVWSPPHF	TGTGCCAGCAGCTCAACAGGGGTTTGGTCACCCCCCCACTTT
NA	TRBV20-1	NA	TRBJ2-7	CSARDPSGPGEQYF	TGCAGTGCTAGAGATCCGTCAGGCCCAGGCGAGCAGTACTTC
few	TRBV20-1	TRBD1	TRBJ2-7	CSARPPGTGNHEQYF	TGCAGTGCTAGACCCCCCGGGACAGGGAACCACGAGCAGTACTTC
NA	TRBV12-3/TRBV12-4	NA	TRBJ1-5	CAGSVVGEGGPQHF	TGTGCCGGCAGTGTAGTGGGGGAAGGTGGGCCCCAGCATTTT
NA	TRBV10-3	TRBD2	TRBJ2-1	CAISEGLLAGGRNEQFF	TGTGCCATCAGTGAGGGGCTACTAGCGGGGGGCAGAAATGAGCAGTTCTTC
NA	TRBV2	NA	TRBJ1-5	CASSGALGGHLSNQPQHF	TGTGCCAGCAGTGGGGCCCTAGGGGGACATTTAAGCAATCAGCCCCAGCATTTT
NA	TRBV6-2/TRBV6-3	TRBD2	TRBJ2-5	CASSFLAGGPLGGRMEQYF	TGTGCCAGCAGTTTTCTAGCGGGGGGACCCCTGGGAGGCCGAATGGAGCAGTACTTC
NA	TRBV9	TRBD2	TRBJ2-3	CASSVVASGRAPDTQYF	TGTGCCAGCAGCGTAGTAGCTAGCGGGAGGGCCCCCGATACGCAGTATTTT
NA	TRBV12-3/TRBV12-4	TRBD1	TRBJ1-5	CASTRDRRKQPQHF	TGTGCCAGCACTAGGGACAGGCGCAAGCAGCCCCAGCATTTT
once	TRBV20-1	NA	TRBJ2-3	CSAPRLPSDTQYF	TGCAGTGCCCCCAGGCTGCCCTCAGATACGCAGTATTTT
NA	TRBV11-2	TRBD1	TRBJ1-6	CASSYNRGQKTYNSPPHF	TGTGCCAGCAGCTACAACAGGGGGCAGAAAACCTATAATTCACCCCCCCACTTT
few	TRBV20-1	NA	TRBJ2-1	CSARKPFSSSYNEQFF	TGCAGTGCTAGGAAGCCCTTTTCAAGCTCCTACAATGAGCAGTTCTTC
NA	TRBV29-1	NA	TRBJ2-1	CSVEYSHGREQFF	TGCAGCGTTGAATACTCTCACGGCAGAGAGCAGTTCTTC
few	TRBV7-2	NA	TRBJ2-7	CASSLKGLYEQYF	TGTGCCAGCAGCTTAAAGGGACTGTACGAGCAGTACTTC
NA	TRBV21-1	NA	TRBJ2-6	CASSKVGHRSGANVLTF	TGTGCCAGCAGCAAAGTAGGTCACAGGTCAGGGGCCAACGTCCTGACTTTC
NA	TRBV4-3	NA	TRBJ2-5	CASSQVTGTRRQYF	TGCGCCAGCAGCCAAGTTACCGGGACCCGACGGCAGTACTTC
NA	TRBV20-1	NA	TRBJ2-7	CSASGKAEASYEQYF	TGCAGTGCTAGCGGTAAGGCGGAGGCCTCCTACGAGCAGTACTTC
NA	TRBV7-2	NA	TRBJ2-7	CASSPRLSTGYEQYF	TGTGCCAGCAGCCCCCGACTTTCGACCGGCTACGAGCAGTACTTC
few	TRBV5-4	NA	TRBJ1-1	CASSLYLGPGTEAFF	TGTGCCAGCAGCCTTTATTTAGGACCGGGCACTGAAGCTTTCTTT
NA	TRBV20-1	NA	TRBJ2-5	CSASFRAHNEQYF	TGCAGTGCTAGTTTCCGGGCCCACAATGAGCAGTACTTC